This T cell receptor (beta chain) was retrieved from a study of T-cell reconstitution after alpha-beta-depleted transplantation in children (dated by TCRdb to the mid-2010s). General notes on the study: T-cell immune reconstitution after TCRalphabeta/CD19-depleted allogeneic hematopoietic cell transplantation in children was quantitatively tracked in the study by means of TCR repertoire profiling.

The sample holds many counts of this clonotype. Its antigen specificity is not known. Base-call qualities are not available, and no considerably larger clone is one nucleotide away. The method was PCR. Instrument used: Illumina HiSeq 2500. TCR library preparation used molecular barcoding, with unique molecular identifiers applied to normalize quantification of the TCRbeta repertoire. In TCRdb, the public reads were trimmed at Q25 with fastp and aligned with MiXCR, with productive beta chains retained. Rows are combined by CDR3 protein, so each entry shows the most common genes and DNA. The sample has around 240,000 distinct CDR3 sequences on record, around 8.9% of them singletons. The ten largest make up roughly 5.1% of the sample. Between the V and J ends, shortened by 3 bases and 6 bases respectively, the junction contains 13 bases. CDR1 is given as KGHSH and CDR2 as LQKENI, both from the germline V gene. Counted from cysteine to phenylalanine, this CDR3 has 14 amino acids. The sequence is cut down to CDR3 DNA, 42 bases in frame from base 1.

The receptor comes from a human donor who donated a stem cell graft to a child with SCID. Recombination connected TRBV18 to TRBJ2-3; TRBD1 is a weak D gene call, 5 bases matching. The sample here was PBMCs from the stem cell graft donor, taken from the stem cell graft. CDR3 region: CASSPGPQGDTQYF. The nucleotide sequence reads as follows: TGTGCCAGCTCACCCGGGCCCCAGGGCGATACGCAGTATTTT.